The 28 T cell receptor beta chains listed next were all sequenced from one sample in a study of T-cell memory formation after mild COVID-19. TCRdb recomputed calls from the 5' RACE reads with MiXCR, one row per CDR3 protein. This repertoire shows fewer than 600,000 distinct CDR3 sequences, about 20% found once; its top ten account for under 8.5%. The sequenced sample consisted of PBMCs or a T cell subset sorted from them (not recorded which). Receptors were obtained from an adult woman who had mild COVID-19 (a few samples of this study predate the infection). Cell type and time point are not known.

This CDR3 is CSAYQGFEETQYF. The CDR3 DNA reads as TGCAGCGCGTACCAGGGGTTCGAGGAGACCCAGTACTTC. V gene TRBV20-1 combines with J gene TRBJ2-5, with a weak D call TRBD1 (6 bases). The CDR3 extends over 13 amino acids. Germline V CDR1 and CDR2: DFQATT, SNEGSKA (reference sequence).

This chain joins TRBV19 and TRBJ2-7; no firm D call. V was shortened by 5 bases and J by 5 bases, with 13 bases between the two germline ends. This CDR3 region has 13 residues. From germline, CDR1 is LNHDA and CDR2 SQIVND (reference sequence). The CDR3 nucleotides are TGTGCCAGTAGTGGAAGAACAGCGCACGAGCAGTACTTC. Translation gives CASSGRTAHEQYF.

This chain links TRBV6-1 with TRBJ1-2; D is unresolved. From germline, CDR1 is MNHNS and CDR2 SASEGT. The CDR3 has 15 residues. Trimming stripped 1 base from V and 6 bases from J, with 15 bases between. CDR3 in amino acids: CASSEEKIGVHGYTF. The CDR3 DNA is TGTGCCAGCAGTGAAGAAAAAATCGGTGTACATGGCTACACCTTC.

Only a few counts were recorded for this clonotype. The genes are TRBV6-5 and TRBJ2-2, with D perhaps TRBD1 (5 bases). The CDR3 spans 14 residues. Trimming cost V 6 bases and J 5 bases, with 13 bases left between them. CDR1 and CDR2 from the germline V gene are MNHEY and SVGAGI. The CDR3: CASRFQGYTGELFF. DNA of the CDR3: TGTGCCAGCAGGTTTCAGGGTTATACCGGGGAGCTGTTTTTT.

This clonotype was observed a handful of times. The chain combines TRBV2 with TRBJ1-2; D is undetermined. V shed 6 bases and J shed 4 bases, with 9 bases lying between them. The CDR3 is made up of 12 amino acids. Germline V lookup: CDR1 SNHLY, CDR2 FYNNEI. The CDR3 loop reads CASRVGLYGYTF. In DNA, the CDR3 is TGTGCCAGCAGAGTTGGTCTCTATGGCTACACCTTC.

This clonotype showed up many times. The chain employs TRBV5-5 and TRBJ1-5; possibly TRBD1 for D (5 bases). CDR1 is SGHKS, CDR2 YYEKEE, per germline (reference sequence). V lost 4 bases to trimming and J lost 0 bases, with 17 bases between them. The CDR3 is 17 residues long. The DNA of the CDR3 is TGTGCCAGCAGCCCCTTGGGAGGGGATTCTAGCAATCAGCCCCAGCATTTT. Translation: CASSPLGGDSSNQPQHF.

This clonotype occurred a few times. The rearrangement joins TRBV6-2 or TRBV6-3 to TRBJ2-4; D remains unclear. Germline V gives CDR1 MNHEY, CDR2 SVGEGT. The CDR3 runs to 15 residues. The V end lost 4 bases, the J end lost 0 bases, and 10 bases lay between the germline ends. This CDR3 reads CASSFMALAKNIQYF. The CDR3 nucleotides are TGTGCCAGCAGTTTTATGGCCTTAGCCAAAAACATTCAGTACTTC.

V gene TRBV6-5 combines with J gene TRBJ2-1, with D perhaps assigned TRBD1 or TRBD2 (5 bases each). From germline, CDR1 is MNHEY and CDR2 SVGAGI. This CDR3 is built from 16 residues. V was cut by 0 bases and J by 6 bases, with 15 bases left in between. The CDR3 DNA reads as TGTGCCAGCAGTTACTCGATCTGGGACCGCGCCAATGAGCAGTTCTTC. Protein sequence: CASSYSIWDRANEQFF.

This sequence joins TRBV7-9 and TRBJ2-1, with 7 nucleotides matching TRBD1. After removal of 5 bases from V and 9 bases from J, the junction contained 4 bases not matched to a gene. The CDR3 is made up of 12 amino acids. The germline V gene encodes CDR1 SEHNR and CDR2 FQNEAQ (reference sequence). The CDR3 nucleotides read TGTGCCAGCAGCCTGGGGACAGTTGAGCAGTTCTTC. This encodes CASSLGTVEQFF.

The chain recombines TRBV5-1 with TRBJ2-5, with 7 positions matching TRBD2. Unmatched junction bases numbered 2, after V lost 3 bases and J lost 0 bases. Germline V gene sequence: CDR1 SGHRS, CDR2 YFSETQ. This CDR3 has 14 residues. This CDR3 is CASSSREYQETQYF. The CDR3 DNA follows: TGCGCCAGCAGCTCGCGGGAGTACCAAGAGACCCAGTACTTC.

At least ten counts were recorded for this clonotype. The rearrangement links TRBV10-3 to TRBJ1-1; D uncertain. V shed 6 bases and J shed 10 bases, with 24 bases lying between them. Per the germline V gene, CDR1 is ENHRY and CDR2 is SYGVKD. The CDR3 spans 15 residues. CDR3 loop: CAISDVTMGSFGAFF. CDR3 DNA: TGTGCCATCAGCGACGTGACAATGGGTTCATTCGGAGCTTTCTTT.

The sample holds a few counts of this clonotype. This sequence joins TRBV7-2 and TRBJ2-5; D remains unclear. Germline V gene lookup returns CDR1 SGHTA and CDR2 FQGNSA. This CDR3 spans 14 amino acids. Trimming shortened V by 2 bases and J by 2 bases, and 9 bases separated the two germline ends. CDR3 in amino acids: CASSLSNDQETQYF. DNA for the CDR3: TGTGCCAGCAGCTTAAGTAACGATCAAGAGACCCAGTACTTC.

The chain combines TRBV4-2 with TRBJ2-1; tentatively, D is TRBD2 (6 bases). Between the trimmed V and J ends, which lost 1 base and 5 bases, there was a span of 15 bases. Germline CDR1 LGHNA, CDR2 YNFKEQ. The CDR3 consists of 16 residues. CDR3 residues: CASSQATGTANNEQFF. CDR3 bases: TGTGCCAGCAGCCAAGCAACCGGGACTGCAAACAATGAGCAGTTCTTC.

The J gene is TRBJ2-7, the V gene TRBV9, with a possible D match to TRBD2 (5 bases). The germline V gene encodes CDR1 SGDLS and CDR2 YYNGEE. This CDR3 region has 13 residues. The germline V and J ends were trimmed by 3 bases and 6 bases, with 13 bases remaining between them. In DNA form, the CDR3 reads TGTGCCAGCAGCGCCGGACCGGGGAGCGAGCAGTACTTC. Protein sequence: CASSAGPGSEQYF.

The rearrangement joins TRBV15 to TRBJ2-7, with D unresolved. V was trimmed by 1 base and J by 4 bases, leaving 5 bases between them. The germline gives CDR1 LNHNV, CDR2 YYDKDF (reference sequence). This CDR3 comprises 12 residues. The CDR3 here is CATSRGAYEQYF. The CDR3 DNA follows: TGTGCCACCAGCAGAGGGGCTTACGAGCAGTACTTC.

This sequence joins TRBV20-1 and TRBJ2-3, with D hard to call. The CDR3 runs 14 residues. Trimming cost V 4 bases and J 2 bases, with 13 bases left between them. Germline assignment: CDR1 DFQATT and CDR2 SNEGSKA (reference sequence). This CDR3 is CSAKRSTYTDTQYF. The CDR3 DNA sequence: TGCAGTGCTAAGAGGTCTACATACACAGATACGCAGTATTTT.

CDR3 coding DNA: TGTGCCACCAGCTTGGGTAGAAACACTGAAGCTTTCTTT. This encodes CATSLGRNTEAFF. The J gene is TRBJ1-1, the V gene TRBV24-1, with unresolved D. V was pared by 7 bases and J by 2 bases, with 10 bases between. In germline, CDR1 is KGHDR, CDR2 SFDVKD. The CDR3 runs 13 residues.

There are a few counts of this clonotype. This chain uses TRBV7-9 with TRBJ2-4, with TRBD2 identical over 10 bases. V shed 10 bases, J shed 6 bases, and the junction held 18 bases outside the gene matches. This CDR3 spans 17 amino acids. Germline V CDR1 and CDR2: SEHNR, FQNEAQ (reference sequence). The CDR3 spells CATTKGASGSYTNIQYF. The CDR3 DNA reads as TGTGCCACCACCAAGGGGGCTAGCGGGAGCTACACAAACATTCAGTACTTC.

This clonotype was detected a few times. V and J are TRBV7-9 and TRBJ1-5; D call uncertain. The CDR3 extends over 15 amino acids. Germline V gene sequence: CDR1 SEHNR, CDR2 FQNEAQ (reference sequence). V was cut by 10 bases and J by 1 base, with 17 bases left in between. CDR3 in DNA: TGTGCCACCTCGGATGGGGTCGGGAGCAATCAGCCCCAGCATTTT. This codes for CATSDGVGSNQPQHF.

This clonotype has at least ten counts. V is TRBV7-8 and J is TRBJ2-4, with 16 bases fitting TRBD2. Germline CDR1 reads SGHVS; CDR2 reads FQNEAQ. The CDR3 has 17 residues. Trimming took 4 bases from V and 6 from J; bases not matched to a gene: 6. This CDR3 reads CASSSGTSGGALNIQYF. DNA of the CDR3: TGTGCCAGCAGCTCCGGGACTAGCGGGGGGGCCCTAAACATTCAGTACTTC.

The genes are TRBV7-9 and TRBJ2-7; the D gene is possibly TRBD1 (5 bases). Germline V gene data show CDR1 as SEHNR and CDR2 as FQNEAQ (reference sequence). The CDR3 runs 13 residues. V dropped 8 bases and J dropped 5 bases, with 16 bases sitting between them. CDR3 coding DNA: TGTGCCAGCGTTCCGACAGCCCCAGACGAGCAGTACTTC. Translating it yields CASVPTAPDEQYF.

The chain carries TRBV6-1 and TRBJ2-1, with 7 bases that match TRBD1. The CDR3 is 16 residues long. Germline V gene data show CDR1 as MNHNS and CDR2 as SASEGT. With V trimmed by 4 bases and J by 1 base, 7 bases remained unmatched. This CDR3 is CASSAYLRGSYNEQFF. CDR3 bases: TGTGCCAGCAGTGCCTACCTCAGGGGGTCCTACAATGAGCAGTTCTTC.

This clonotype has only a few counts. This chain links TRBV7-2 with TRBJ2-3; a weak D match, TRBD2 (5 bases). The CDR3 has 16 residues. Trimming pared 0 bases from V and 2 bases from J, leaving 12 bases between. CDR1 and CDR2 (germline): SGHTA, FQGNSA. For the CDR3, the DNA is TGTGCCAGCAGCTTAGCGGGAGTCTCTACCACAGATACGCAGTATTTT. As protein: CASSLAGVSTTDTQYF.

J is TRBJ1-2 and V is TRBV20-1, with a tentative D call TRBD1 (6 bases). Looked up from germline, CDR1 is DFQATT and CDR2 is SNEGSKA (reference sequence). Trimming stripped 6 bases from V and 5 bases from J, with 16 bases between. The CDR3 has 13 residues. The CDR3 region has the DNA TGCAGTGCCTCGAGAGGGGGGGAGTATGGCTACACCTTC. It yields the protein CSASRGGEYGYTF.

This clonotype occurred a few times. The genes are TRBV7-9 and TRBJ2-5; 11 bases fit TRBD1. With V trimmed by 2 bases and J by 2 bases, 7 bases remained unmatched. The V gene's germline CDR1 is SEHNR and CDR2 FQNEAQ (reference sequence). The CDR3 length is 17 residues. The CDR3 bases are TGTGCCAGCAGCTTACCCGGGACAGGGGGGACTCAAGAGACCCAGTACTTC. Translated: CASSLPGTGGTQETQYF.

This clonotype has a handful of counts. The chain couples TRBV24-1 to TRBJ2-1, with 9 bases matching TRBD1. CDR1 is KGHDR and CDR2 is SFDVKD in the germline V gene. Trimming cost V 7 bases and J 2 bases; bases outside gene matches: 2. This CDR3 is 14 amino acids long. CDR3 in DNA: TGTGCCACCAGGGGACAGGGTACCTACAATGAGCAGTTCTTC. Protein sequence: CATRGQGTYNEQFF.

This clonotype showed up just a few times. J is TRBJ1-1 and V is TRBV12-3 or TRBV12-4, with TRBD1 identical over 7 bases. The CDR3 spans 16 residues. J gave up 4 bases and V 5 bases, and 13 bases lay outside the gene matches. DNA of the CDR3: TGTGCCAGCAGTCCGCATAGACAGGGTTCAGGCACTGAAGCTTTCTTT. This codes for CASSPHRQGSGTEAFF.

This clonotype has more than one count but fewer than ten. The chain is built from TRBV4-2 and TRBJ1-6; no reliable D call. Germline V gene lookup returns CDR1 LGHNA and CDR2 YNFKEQ. With 0 bases removed from V and 8 bases from J, the gap between germline ends came to 11 bases. The CDR3 extends over 15 amino acids. Here the CDR3 reads CASSQDGPPYSPLHF. The CDR3 DNA sequence: TGTGCCAGCAGCCAAGATGGCCCCCCATATTCACCCCTCCACTTT.